Given below is one T cell receptor beta chain in context. Its antigen remains unidentified. Treatment denoted: roughly 11-day PBMC culture with coronavirus spike peptide pools or control peptides (ViraFEST assay). There are 12 residues in the CDR3. Germline CDR1 and CDR2: DFQATT and SNEGSKA (reference sequence). V gave up 3 bases and J gave up 5 bases, with 7 bases separating them. This record comes from a study of vaccination and CD4 T cells after COVID-19. Study-wide context: Every culture used as a control got a CEFX pool, an HIV-1 Nef pool, or no peptide.

Sequenced with the Oncomine TCR Beta short-read assay was DNA taken from cultured CD4+ T cells. One entry per CDR3 protein results from TCRdb running MiXCR on the PCR reads. The sample carries some 17,000 distinct CDR3 sequences, 61% recorded once. The chain combines TRBV20-1 with TRBJ2-2; D unresolved. The sequenced sample was CD4+ T cells from blood, cultured in vitro. This TCR was sampled from a human donor who had recovered from COVID-19. The CDR3, as DNA: TGCAGTGCTAGTAAAGTTACCGGGGAGCTGTTTTTT. Translating it yields CSASKVTGELFF.